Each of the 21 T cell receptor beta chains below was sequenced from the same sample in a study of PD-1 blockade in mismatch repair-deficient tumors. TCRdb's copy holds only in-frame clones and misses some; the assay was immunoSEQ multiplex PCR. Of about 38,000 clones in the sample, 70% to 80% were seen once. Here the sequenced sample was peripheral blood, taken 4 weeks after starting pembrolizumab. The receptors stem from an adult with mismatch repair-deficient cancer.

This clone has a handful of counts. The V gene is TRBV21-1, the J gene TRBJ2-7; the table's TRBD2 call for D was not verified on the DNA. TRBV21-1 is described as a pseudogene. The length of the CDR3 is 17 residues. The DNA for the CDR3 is TGTGCCAGCAGCGCCCCCATCCCGACCGGGAGGGCCTACGAGCAGTACTTC. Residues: CASSAPIPTGRAYEQYF.

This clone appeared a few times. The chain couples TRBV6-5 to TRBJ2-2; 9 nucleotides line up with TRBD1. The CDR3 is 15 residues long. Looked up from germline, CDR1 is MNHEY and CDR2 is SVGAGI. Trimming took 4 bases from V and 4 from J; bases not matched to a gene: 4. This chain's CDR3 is CASSSGTGFTGELFF. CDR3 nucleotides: TGTGCCAGCAGTTCCGGGACAGGGTTCACCGGGGAGCTGTTTTTT.

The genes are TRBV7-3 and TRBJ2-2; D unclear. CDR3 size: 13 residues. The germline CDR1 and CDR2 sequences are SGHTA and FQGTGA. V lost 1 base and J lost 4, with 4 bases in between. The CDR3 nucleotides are TGTGCCAGCAGCTTAAGCGGCACCGGGGAGCTGTTTTTT. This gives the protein CASSLSGTGELFF.

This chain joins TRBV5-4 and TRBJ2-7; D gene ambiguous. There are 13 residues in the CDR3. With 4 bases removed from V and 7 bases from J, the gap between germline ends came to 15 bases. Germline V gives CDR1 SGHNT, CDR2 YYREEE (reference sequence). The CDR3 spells CASSRAADEEQYF. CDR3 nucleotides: TGTGCCAGCAGCCGGGCGGCAGACGAGGAGCAGTACTTC.

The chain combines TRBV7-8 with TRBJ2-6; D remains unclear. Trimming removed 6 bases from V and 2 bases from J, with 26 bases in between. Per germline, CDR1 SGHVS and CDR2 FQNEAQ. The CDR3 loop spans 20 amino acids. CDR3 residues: CASRLLITGSTSTGANVLTF. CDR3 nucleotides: TGTGCCAGCAGATTATTGATTACCGGGTCCACCAGTACTGGGGCCAACGTCCTGACTTTC. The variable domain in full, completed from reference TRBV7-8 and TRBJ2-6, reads GAGVSQSPRYKVAKRGQDVALRCDPISGHVSLFWYQQALGQGPEFLTYFQNEAQLDKSGLPSDRFFAERPEGSVSTLKIQRTQQEDSAVYLCASRLLITGSTSTGANVLTFGAGSRLTVL.

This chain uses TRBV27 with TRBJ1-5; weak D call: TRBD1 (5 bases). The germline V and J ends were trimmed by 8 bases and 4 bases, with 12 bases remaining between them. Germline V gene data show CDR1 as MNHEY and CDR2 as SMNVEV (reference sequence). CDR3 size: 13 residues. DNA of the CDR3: TGTGCCAGCTCAACCCGGGGGAATCAGCCCCAGCATTTT. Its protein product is CASSTRGNQPQHF.

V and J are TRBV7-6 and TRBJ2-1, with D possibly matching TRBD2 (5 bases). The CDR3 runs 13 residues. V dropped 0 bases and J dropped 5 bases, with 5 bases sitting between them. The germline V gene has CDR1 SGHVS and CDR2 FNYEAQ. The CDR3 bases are TGTGCCAGCAGCTTAGCAGCGGACAATGAGCAGTTCTTC. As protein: CASSLAADNEQFF.

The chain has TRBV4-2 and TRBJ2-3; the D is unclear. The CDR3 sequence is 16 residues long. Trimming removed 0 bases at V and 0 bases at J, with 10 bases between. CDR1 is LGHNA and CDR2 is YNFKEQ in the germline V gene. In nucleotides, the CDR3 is TGTGCCAGCAGCCAAGATTCTTTACGAAGCACAGATACGCAGTATTTT. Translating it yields CASSQDSLRSTDTQYF.

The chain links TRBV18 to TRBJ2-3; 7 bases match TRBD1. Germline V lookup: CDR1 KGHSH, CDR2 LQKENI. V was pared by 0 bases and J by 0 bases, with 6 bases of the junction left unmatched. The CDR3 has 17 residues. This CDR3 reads CASSPPNHRGSTDTQYF. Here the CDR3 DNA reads TGTGCCAGCTCACCACCGAATCACAGGGGAAGCACAGATACGCAGTATTTT.

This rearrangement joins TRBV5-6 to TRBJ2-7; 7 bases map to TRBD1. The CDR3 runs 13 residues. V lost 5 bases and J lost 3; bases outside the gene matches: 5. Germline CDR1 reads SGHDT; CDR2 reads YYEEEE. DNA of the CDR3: TGTGCCAGCAGTTCGACAGGGAACTACGAGCAGTACTTC. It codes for CASSSTGNYEQYF.

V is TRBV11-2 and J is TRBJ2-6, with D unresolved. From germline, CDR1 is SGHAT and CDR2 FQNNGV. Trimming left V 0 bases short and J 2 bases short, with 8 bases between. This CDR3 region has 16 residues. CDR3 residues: CASSLERLTGANVLTF. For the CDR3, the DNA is TGTGCCAGCAGCTTAGAACGGCTCACTGGGGCCAACGTCCTGACTTTC.

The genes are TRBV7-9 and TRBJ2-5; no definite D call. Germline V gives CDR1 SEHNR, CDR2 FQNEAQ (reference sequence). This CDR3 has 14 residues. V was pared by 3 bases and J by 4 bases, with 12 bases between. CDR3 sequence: CASSLTTLPETQYF. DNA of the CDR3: TGTGCCAGCAGCTTGACGACACTCCCAGAGACCCAGTACTTC.

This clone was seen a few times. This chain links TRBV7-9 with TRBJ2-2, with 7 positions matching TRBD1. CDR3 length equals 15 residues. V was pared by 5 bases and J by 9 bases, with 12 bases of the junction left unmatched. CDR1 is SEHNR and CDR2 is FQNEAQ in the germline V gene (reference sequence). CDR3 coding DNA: TGTGCCAGCAGCGTCGACAGGGTGGATTACCGGGAGCTGTTTTTT. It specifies CASSVDRVDYRELFF.

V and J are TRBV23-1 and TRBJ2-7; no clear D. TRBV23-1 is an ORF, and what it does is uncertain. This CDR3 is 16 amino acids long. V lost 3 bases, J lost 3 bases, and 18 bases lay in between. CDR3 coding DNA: TGCGCCAGCAGTCACCCCAAAAGGGTAGATATCTACGAGCAGTACTTC. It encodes CASSHPKRVDIYEQYF.

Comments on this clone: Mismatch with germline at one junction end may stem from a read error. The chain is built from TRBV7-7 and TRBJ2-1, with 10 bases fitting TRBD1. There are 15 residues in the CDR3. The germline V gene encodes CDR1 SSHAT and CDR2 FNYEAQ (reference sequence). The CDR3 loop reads CASSLGQGAYNEQFF. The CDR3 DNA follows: TGTGCTAGCAGCTTAGGACAGGGGGCCTACAATGAGCAGTTCTTC.

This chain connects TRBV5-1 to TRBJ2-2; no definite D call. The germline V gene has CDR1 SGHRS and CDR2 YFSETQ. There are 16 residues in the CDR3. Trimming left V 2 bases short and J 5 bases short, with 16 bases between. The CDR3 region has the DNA TGCGCCAGCAGCTTAGAGGCTTTCCCGTGGACCGGGGAGCTGTTTTTT. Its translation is CASSLEAFPWTGELFF.

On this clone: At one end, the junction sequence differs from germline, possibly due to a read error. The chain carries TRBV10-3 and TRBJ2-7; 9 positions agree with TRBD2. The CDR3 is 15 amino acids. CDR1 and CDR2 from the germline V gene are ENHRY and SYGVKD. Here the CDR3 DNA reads TGTGCCAGCAGTTACTGGAGTAGCGGGAGTTACGAGCAGTACTTC. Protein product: CASSYWSSGSYEQYF.

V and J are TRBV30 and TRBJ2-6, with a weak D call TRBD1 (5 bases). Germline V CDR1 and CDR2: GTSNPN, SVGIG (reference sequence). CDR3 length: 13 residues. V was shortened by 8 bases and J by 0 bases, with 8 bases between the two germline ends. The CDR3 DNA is TGTGCCCGTACAGGCTCTGGGGCCAACGTCCTGACTTTC. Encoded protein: CARTGSGANVLTF.

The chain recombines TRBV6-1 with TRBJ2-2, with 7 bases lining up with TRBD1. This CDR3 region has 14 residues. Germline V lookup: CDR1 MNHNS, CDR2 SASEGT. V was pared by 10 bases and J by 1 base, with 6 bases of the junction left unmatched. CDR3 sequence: CATDRAQNTGELFF. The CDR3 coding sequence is TGTGCCACCGACAGGGCCCAGAACACCGGGGAGCTGTTTTTT.

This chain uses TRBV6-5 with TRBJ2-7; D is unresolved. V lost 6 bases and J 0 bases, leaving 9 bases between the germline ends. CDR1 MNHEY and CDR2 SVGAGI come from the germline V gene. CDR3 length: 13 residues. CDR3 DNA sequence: TGTGCCAGCAGCCCTACCAGCTCCTACGAGCAGTACTTC. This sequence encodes CASSPTSSYEQYF.

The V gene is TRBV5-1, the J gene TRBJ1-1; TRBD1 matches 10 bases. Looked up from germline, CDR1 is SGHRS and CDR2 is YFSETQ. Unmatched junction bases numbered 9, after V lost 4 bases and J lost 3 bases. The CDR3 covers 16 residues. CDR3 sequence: CASSPRTGGIYTEAFF. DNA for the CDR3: TGCGCCAGCAGCCCCCGGACAGGGGGGATTTACACTGAAGCTTTCTTT.